This TCR beta chain is from a study of Graves' ophthalmopathy and Graves' hyperthyroidism. Study-level findings and limits: Blood repertoires reportedly contained most expanded thyroid clonotypes above 0.001 frequency. From stable hyperthyroidism, ophthalmopathy was separated by a 13-signature model with 85% to 90% sensitivity and around 80% specificity.

RNA transcripts served as template for amplifying TCR beta CDR3 sequences. Investigators did first-round RT-PCR with HTBI primers, then second-round multiplex PCR. TCRdb analysed the multiplex PCR reads with MiXCR anew, one entry per CDR3 protein. The sample lists over 450,000 distinct CDR3 sequences, 13% to 15% occurring once. V was pared by 8 bases and J by 4 bases, with 8 bases of the junction left unmatched. This CDR3 comprises 14 residues. Germline loops: CDR1 SGHAT, CDR2 FQNNGV. This clonotype has only a few counts. What it binds is unknown. Pregnant or lactating patients and those with other autoimmune diseases or uncontrolled infections were excluded.

V usage is TRBV11-2 and J usage is TRBJ2-3, with 8 bases that match TRBD2. This clonotype was sampled from a woman between 25 and 40 years old with Graves' ophthalmopathy. Sequenced input: blood. The CDR3 coding sequence is TGTGCCAGCTTTTTAGCGGGAAGCGCAGATACGCAGTATTTT. This translates into CASFLAGSADTQYF.